Each of the 4 T cell receptor beta chains below was sequenced from the same sample in a study of fetal regulatory T cell absence and autoimmunity. TCRdb's table, derived via immunoSEQ multiplex PCR, lists solely in-frame clones and lacks some. This repertoire shows 45,000 to 50,000 clones, just under 85% found once; its top ten account for about 0.41%. The sample was cord blood. The receptors were sampled from a newborn boy with IPEX syndrome.

J is TRBJ2-3 and V is TRBV5-5; a weak D match, TRBD2 (5 bases). The CDR3 spans 14 residues. V was clipped by 0 bases and J by 3 bases, with 8 bases between them. Per the germline V gene, CDR1 is SGHKS and CDR2 is YYEKEE (reference sequence). In DNA, the CDR3 is TGTGCCAGCAGCTTGGTTTCGGGGACAGATACGCAGTATTTT. This translates into CASSLVSGTDTQYF.

The chain has TRBV5-6 and TRBJ2-2; perhaps TRBD2 as D (5 bases). This CDR3 has 14 residues. CDR1 is SGHDT and CDR2 is YYEEEE in the germline V gene. Trimming took off 4 bases at V and 0 bases at J, with 7 bases between the two ends. The CDR3 nucleotides are TGTGCCAGCAGCGCCGGGACGAACACCGGGGAGCTGTTTTTT. This codes for CASSAGTNTGELFF.

This clone was picked up one time. The gene calls are TRBV30 and TRBJ1-5; D remains ambiguous. Germline CDR1 reads GTSNPN; CDR2 reads SVGIG (reference sequence). The V and J ends lost 4 bases and 6 bases respectively, with 13 bases between them. The CDR3 loop spans 13 amino acids. CDR3 bases: TGTGCCTGGAATCTGAATGGGCTTCAGCCCCAGCATTTT. It codes for CAWNLNGLQPQHF.

This clone was observed a handful of times. The chain couples TRBV6-1 to TRBJ1-2; weak D call: TRBD1 (5 bases). The CDR3 has 13 amino acids. Germline assignment: CDR1 MNHNS and CDR2 SASEGT. V dropped 7 bases and J dropped 5 bases, with 14 bases sitting between them. CDR3: CASTRGGGYGYTF. The CDR3 nucleotides read TGTGCCAGCACCCGCGGGGGTGGTTATGGCTACACCTTC.